This entry is about one T cell receptor beta chain. Clones were sequenced by immunoSEQ multiplex PCR, and TCRdb holds only the in-frame ones, with some missing. The data show 44,000 or so clones, with over 70% seen just once and over 3% held by the top ten. CDR3 size: 14 residues. J was trimmed by 7 bases and V by 2 bases; bases with no gene match: 8. The germline V gene has CDR1 SGHRS and CDR2 YFSETQ. The data were taken from a study of pediatric ulcerative colitis. During colonoscopy, one to two rectal pinch biopsies were collected. The sequence came from a girl between 10 and 17 years old with moderate ulcerative colitis. The sequencing input was gut tissue. The rearrangement joins TRBV5-1 to TRBJ2-5; TRBD1 matches 7 bases. As DNA, the CDR3 is TGCGCCAGCAGCTTCGGACAGGCTGTGGGGACCCAGTACTTC. This gives the protein CASSFGQAVGTQYF.